Listed below are T cell receptor beta chains from one sample, sequenced in a study of blood T cell repertoires in COVID-19. The table came from immunoSEQ multiplex PCR; TCRdb's copy has only in-frame clones and leaves some out. The sample has roughly 100,000 clones, around nine tenths seen once. Sequenced material: peripheral blood. These receptors came from a human donor in a cohort sampled during active COVID-19. CDR3s include the opening cysteine and the closing phenylalanine or tryptophan. A D gene is named only where the DNA matches it firmly. Size values are once, few and many counts, or a class for expanded clones, and some rows have none.

TGTGCCAGCAGTCCCAGCGGGCTGTCGAATGAAAAACTGTTTTTT | CASSPSGLSNEKLFF | . | TRBJ1-4 | . | TRBV7-9
TGTGCCAGCAGTTACTCGATCGGGACAGGGAACACTGAAGCTTTCTTT | CASSYSIGTGNTEAFF | . | TRBJ1-1 | TRBD1 | TRBV6-5
TGTGCCAGCAGCCAAGAGGAGACGGTCTATGGCTACACCTTC | CASSQEETVYGYTF | . | TRBJ1-2 | . | TRBV3-1/TRBV3-2
TGCAGCGTGGACAGGGGCCCGGCTGAAGCTTTCTTT | CSVDRGPAEAFF | . | TRBJ1-1 | TRBD1 | TRBV29-1
TGTGCCAGCAGGGCTTGGGGGGAGCCTGGAAACACCATATATTTT | CASRAWGEPGNTIYF | . | TRBJ1-3 | . | TRBV2
TGTGCCAGCAGCTTCTGGATAGCGGGAGTACCCTACGAGCAGTACTTC | CASSFWIAGVPYEQYF | . | TRBJ2-7 | TRBD2 | TRBV11-3
TGTGCCAGTAGCGTGGTAGCGGGGGACTCCGGGGAGCTGTTTTTT | CASSVVAGDSGELFF | . | TRBJ2-2 | TRBD2 | TRBV19
TGTGCCAGCCGGACGACAGGATTCAATGGCTACACCTTC | CASRTTGFNGYTF | once | TRBJ1-2 | . | TRBV28
TGTGCCAGTAGTATAGCTTCCCGACTAGCGGGAGTGTACAATGAGCAGTTCTTC | CASSIASRLAGVYNEQFF | . | TRBJ2-1 | TRBD2 | TRBV19
TGTGCCAGCAGTTCCCGAGCGGGAAAAAATGAGCAGTTCTTC | CASSSRAGKNEQFF | . | TRBJ2-1 | TRBD2 | TRBV28
TGCGCCAGCAGCTTGGCCCAGGGGGGCTCCTACAATGAGCAGTTCTTC | CASSLAQGGSYNEQFF | . | TRBJ2-1 | . | TRBV5-1
TGTGCCAGCAGCGCTATCCAGGGGAGCTCCTACAATGAGCAGTTCTTC | CASSAIQGSSYNEQFF | . | TRBJ2-1 | . | TRBV2
TGTGCCAGCAGCGTAGAAGGGACAGGGGTCCTCACAGATACGCAGTATTTT | CASSVEGTGVLTDTQYF | . | TRBJ2-3 | TRBD1 | TRBV9
TGTGCCGTATCCTCCGGGGGGAATCAGCCCCAGCATTTT | CAVSSGGNQPQHF | . | TRBJ1-5 | . | TRBV19
TGTGCCAGCAGCTTAGCGGGAGGCAGCTGGAATGAGCAGTTCTTC | CASSLAGGSWNEQFF | . | TRBJ2-1 | . | TRBV7-6
TGTGCCAGCAAAAGCCAGGGGGCGGGGACCGGGGAGCTGTTTTTT | CASKSQGAGTGELFF | . | TRBJ2-2 | TRBD1 | TRBV27
TGTGCCAGCAGCCCTCAGACAGGGGTGATACCGAATGAGCAGTTCTTC | CASSPQTGVIPNEQFF | . | TRBJ2-1 | TRBD1 | TRBV7-2
TGTGCCAGCAGCTTCCACGGGGAAAAACTGTTTTTT | CASSFHGEKLFF | . | TRBJ1-4 | . | TRBV11-2
TGTGCCAGCAGTTACTCGATGGTTCAGCAGGGGGCTTTAACCTTC | CASSYSMVQQGALTF | few | TRBJ1-2 | TRBD1 | TRBV6-5
TGTGCCAGCAGCGACAGGGAAGTAAATGAAAAACTGTTTTTT | CASSDREVNEKLFF | . | TRBJ1-4 | TRBD1 | TRBV6-2/TRBV6-3
TGTGCCAGCAGCTTGGCCGCCCAGGGCTTGACCTACGAGCAGTACTTC | CASSLAAQGLTYEQYF | few | TRBJ2-7 | . | TRBV5-6
TGTGCCATCAGCCCGGAGGGTATCTCTGGAAACACCATATATTTT | CAISPEGISGNTIYF | . | TRBJ1-3 | . | TRBV10-3
TGTGCCAGCAGCCAAGGGACTAGCGGGGGGACTAGCACAGATACGCAGTATTTT | CASSQGTSGGTSTDTQYF | . | TRBJ2-3 | TRBD2 | TRBV3-1/TRBV3-2
TGTGCCAGCAGTGATTGGGGGCGCGGTGATGAAAAACTGTTTTTT | CASSDWGRGDEKLFF | . | TRBJ1-4 | . | TRBV6-1
TGTGCCTGGACTATGTCTTTTAACACTGAAGCTTTCTTT | CAWTMSFNTEAFF | . | TRBJ1-1 | . | TRBV30
TGTGCCAGCTCAAATGAGGCGGTTAGCACAGATACGCAGTATTTT | CASSNEAVSTDTQYF | once | TRBJ2-3 | . | TRBV7-3
TGTGCCAGCAGTGAAAGGCCAGCGGGAGGGCCTCATGAGCAGTTCTTC | CASSERPAGGPHEQFF | . | TRBJ2-1 | TRBD2 | TRBV6-1
TGTGCCAGCAGCCCGAAAGTCTACGCGGGGGGTCAGCAAGAGACCCAGTACTTC | CASSPKVYAGGQQETQYF | once | TRBJ2-5 | TRBD2 | TRBV5-5
TGTGCCACCTATCCCGGGACAGCCTATGGCTACACCTTC | CATYPGTAYGYTF | . | TRBJ1-2 | TRBD1 | TRBV6-5
TGTGCCAGCTCACTTCAACTTCAGGATCTAAGTCGTTCACCCCTCCACTTT | CASSLQLQDLSRSPLHF | . | TRBJ1-6 | . | TRBV18
TGTGCCACCTCTGAAGACAACACCGGGACAGGGGTCTACAATGAGCAGTTCTTC | CATSEDNTGTGVYNEQFF | once | TRBJ2-1 | TRBD1 | TRBV24-1
TGCGCCAGCAGCCCGGGACAGGGTTTGGACACCGGGGAGCTGTTTTTT | CASSPGQGLDTGELFF | . | TRBJ2-2 | TRBD1 | TRBV5-1
TGTGCCAGCAAAATCCAGGGGGCAGGCAATCAGCCCCAGCATTTT | CASKIQGAGNQPQHF | . | TRBJ1-5 | TRBD1 | TRBV27
TGTGCCAGCAGTCCCCGACAGGGGGCCCAGCATTTT | CASSPRQGAQHF | few | TRBJ1-5 | TRBD1 | TRBV27
TGCAGTGTCGGGGGGCCCTACGAGCAGTACTTC | CSVGGPYEQYF | . | TRBJ2-7 | . | TRBV20-1